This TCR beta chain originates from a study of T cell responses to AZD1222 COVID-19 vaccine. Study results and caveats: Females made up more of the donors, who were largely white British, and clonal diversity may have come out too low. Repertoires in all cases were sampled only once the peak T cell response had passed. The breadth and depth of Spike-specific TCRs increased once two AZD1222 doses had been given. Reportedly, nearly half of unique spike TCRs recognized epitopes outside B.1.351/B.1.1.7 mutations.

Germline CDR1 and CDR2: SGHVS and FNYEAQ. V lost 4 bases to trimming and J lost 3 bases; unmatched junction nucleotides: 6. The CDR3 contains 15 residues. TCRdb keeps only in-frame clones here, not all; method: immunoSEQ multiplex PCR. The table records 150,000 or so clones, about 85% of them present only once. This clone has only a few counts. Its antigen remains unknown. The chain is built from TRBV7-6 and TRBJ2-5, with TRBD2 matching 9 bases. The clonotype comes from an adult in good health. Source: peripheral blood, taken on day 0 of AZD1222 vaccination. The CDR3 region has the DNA TGTGCCAGCAGCTGGGCTAGCGGGGCCAAAGAGACCCAGTACTTC. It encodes CASSWASGAKETQYF.